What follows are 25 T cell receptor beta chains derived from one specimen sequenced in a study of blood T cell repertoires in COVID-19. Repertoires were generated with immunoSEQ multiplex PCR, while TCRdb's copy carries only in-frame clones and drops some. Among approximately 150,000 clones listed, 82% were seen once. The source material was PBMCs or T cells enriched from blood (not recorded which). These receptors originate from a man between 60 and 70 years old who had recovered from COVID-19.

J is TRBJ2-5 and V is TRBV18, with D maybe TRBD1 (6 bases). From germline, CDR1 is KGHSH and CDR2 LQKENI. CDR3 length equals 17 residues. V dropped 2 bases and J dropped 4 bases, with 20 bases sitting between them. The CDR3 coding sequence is TGTGCCAGCTCACCAGGACTGGCAGGCCAAGGGGGAGAGACCCAGTACTTC. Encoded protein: CASSPGLAGQGGETQYF.

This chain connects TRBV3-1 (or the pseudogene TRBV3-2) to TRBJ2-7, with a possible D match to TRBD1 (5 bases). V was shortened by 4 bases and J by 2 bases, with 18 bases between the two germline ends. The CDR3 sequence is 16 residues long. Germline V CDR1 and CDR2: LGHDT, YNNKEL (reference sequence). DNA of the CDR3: TGTGCCAGCAGCCCCGCTTTGGGGCCTGGCCCCTACGAGCAGTACTTC. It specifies CASSPALGPGPYEQYF.

The CDR3 reads CASSLRDRVFSPLHF. The CDR3 DNA sequence: TGTGCCAGCAGTTTACGGGACAGGGTTTTTTCACCCCTCCACTTT. The gene calls are TRBV28 and TRBJ1-6; 9 bases are a match to TRBD1. Germline assignment: CDR1 MDHEN and CDR2 SYDVKM. The CDR3 contains 15 residues. Trimming at V came to 2 bases and at J to 9 bases, leaving 5 bases not matched to a gene.

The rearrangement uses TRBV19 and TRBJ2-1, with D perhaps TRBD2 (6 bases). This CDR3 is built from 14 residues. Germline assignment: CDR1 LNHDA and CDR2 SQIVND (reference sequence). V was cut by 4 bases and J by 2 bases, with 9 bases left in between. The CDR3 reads CASSSGIAYNEQFF. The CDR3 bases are TGTGCCAGTAGTAGCGGGATCGCCTACAATGAGCAGTTCTTC.

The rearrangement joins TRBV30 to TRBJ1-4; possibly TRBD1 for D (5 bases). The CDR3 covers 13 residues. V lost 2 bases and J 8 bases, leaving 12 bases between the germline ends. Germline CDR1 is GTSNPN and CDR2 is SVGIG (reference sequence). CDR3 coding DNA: TGTGCCTGGAGTACCAGGGAAAACGAAAAACTGTTTTTT. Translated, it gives CAWSTRENEKLFF.

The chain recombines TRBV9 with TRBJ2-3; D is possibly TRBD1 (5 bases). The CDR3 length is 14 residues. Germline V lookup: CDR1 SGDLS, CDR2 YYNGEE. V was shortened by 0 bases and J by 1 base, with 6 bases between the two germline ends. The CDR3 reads CASSVEQGTDTQYF. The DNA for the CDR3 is TGTGCCAGCAGCGTAGAACAGGGCACAGATACGCAGTATTTT.

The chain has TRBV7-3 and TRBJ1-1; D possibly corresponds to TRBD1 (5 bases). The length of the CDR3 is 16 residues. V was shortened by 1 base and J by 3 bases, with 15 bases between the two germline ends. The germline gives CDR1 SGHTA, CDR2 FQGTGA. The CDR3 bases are TGTGCCAGCAGCTTAAGCCCCACAGGTTTTGACACTGAAGCTTTCTTT. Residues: CASSLSPTGFDTEAFF.

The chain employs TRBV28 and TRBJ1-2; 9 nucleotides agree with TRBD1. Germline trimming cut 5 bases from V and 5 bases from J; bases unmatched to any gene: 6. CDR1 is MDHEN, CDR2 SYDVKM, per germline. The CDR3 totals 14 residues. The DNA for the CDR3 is TGTGCCAGCAGTCCGACGGGGACAGGGTATGGCTACACCTTC. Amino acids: CASSPTGTGYGYTF.

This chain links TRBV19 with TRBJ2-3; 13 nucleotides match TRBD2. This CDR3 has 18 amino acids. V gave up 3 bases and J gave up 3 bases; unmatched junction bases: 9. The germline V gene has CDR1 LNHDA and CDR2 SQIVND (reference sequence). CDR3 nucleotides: TGTGCCAGTAGTATTCAGCGACTAGCGGGAGGCAAGACAGATACGCAGTATTTT. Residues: CASSIQRLAGGKTDTQYF. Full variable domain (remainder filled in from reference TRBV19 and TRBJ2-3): DGGITQSPKYLFRKEGQNVTLSCEQNLNHDAMYWYRQDPGQGLRLIYYSQIVNDFQKGDIAEGYSVSREKKESFPLTVTSAQKNPTAFYLCASSIQRLAGGKTDTQYFGPGTRLTVL.

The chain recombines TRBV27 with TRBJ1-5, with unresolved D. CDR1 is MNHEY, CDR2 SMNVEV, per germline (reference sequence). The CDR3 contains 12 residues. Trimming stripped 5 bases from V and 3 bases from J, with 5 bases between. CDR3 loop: CASSPYNQPQHF. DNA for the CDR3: TGTGCCAGCAGTCCGTACAATCAGCCCCAGCATTTT.

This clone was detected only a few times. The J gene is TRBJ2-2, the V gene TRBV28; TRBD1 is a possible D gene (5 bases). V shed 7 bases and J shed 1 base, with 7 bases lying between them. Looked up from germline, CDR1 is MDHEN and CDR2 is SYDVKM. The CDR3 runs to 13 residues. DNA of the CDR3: TGTGCCAGCAAAGGGGAGAACACCGGGGAGCTGTTTTTT. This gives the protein CASKGENTGELFF.

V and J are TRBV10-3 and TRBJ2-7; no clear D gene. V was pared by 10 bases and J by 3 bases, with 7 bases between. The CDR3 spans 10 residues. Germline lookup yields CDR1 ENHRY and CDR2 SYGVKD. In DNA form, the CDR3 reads TGTGCCACCCGTTTCTACGAGCAGTACTTC. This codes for CATRFYEQYF.

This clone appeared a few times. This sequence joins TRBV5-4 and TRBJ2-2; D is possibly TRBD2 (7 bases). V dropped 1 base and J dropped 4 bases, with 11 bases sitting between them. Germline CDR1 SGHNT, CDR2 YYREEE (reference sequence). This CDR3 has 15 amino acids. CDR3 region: CASSLRGGTTGELFF. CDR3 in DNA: TGTGCCAGCAGCTTGCGCGGGGGCACCACCGGGGAGCTGTTTTTT.

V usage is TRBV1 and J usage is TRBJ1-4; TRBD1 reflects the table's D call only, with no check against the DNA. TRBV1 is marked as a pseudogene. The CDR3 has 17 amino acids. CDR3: CTSSQGPYTTTNEKLFF. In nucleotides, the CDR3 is TGCACCAGCAGCCAGGGCCCTTATACCACGACTAATGAAAAACTGTTTTTT.

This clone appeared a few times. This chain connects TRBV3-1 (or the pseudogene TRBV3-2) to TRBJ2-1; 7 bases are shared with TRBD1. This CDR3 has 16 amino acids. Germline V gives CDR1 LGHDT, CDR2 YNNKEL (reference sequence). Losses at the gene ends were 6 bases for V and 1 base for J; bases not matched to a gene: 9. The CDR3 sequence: CASRALTGQSYNEQFF. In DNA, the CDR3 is TGTGCCAGCAGGGCATTAACGGGACAGTCCTACAATGAGCAGTTCTTC.

In nucleotides, the CDR3 is TGTGCCAGCAGCTTACGGACAGGGGGCTTAGATACGCAGTATTTT. It codes for CASSLRTGGLDTQYF. This chain links TRBV7-2 with TRBJ2-3, with 11 bases aligning to TRBD1. The J segment lost 5 bases and the V segment lost 2 bases, leaving 3 bases of the junction unmatched. There are 15 residues in the CDR3. Germline loops: CDR1 SGHTA, CDR2 FQGNSA.

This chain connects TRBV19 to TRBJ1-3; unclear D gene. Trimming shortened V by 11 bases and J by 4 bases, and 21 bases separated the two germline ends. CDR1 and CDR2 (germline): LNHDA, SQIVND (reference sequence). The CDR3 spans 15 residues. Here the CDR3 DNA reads TGTGCCGTCTCGGCAAGGGCGGGAACGGGAAACACCATATATTTT. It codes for CAVSARAGTGNTIYF. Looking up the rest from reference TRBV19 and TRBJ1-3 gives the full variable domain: DGGITQSPKYLFRKEGQNVTLSCEQNLNHDAMYWYRQDPGQGLRLIYYSQIVNDFQKGDIAEGYSVSREKKESFPLTVTSAQKNPTAFYLCAVSARAGTGNTIYFGEGSWLTVV.

The CDR3 sequence: CASSLGDSPLHF. The CDR3 DNA sequence: TGTGCCAGCAGCTTAGGAGATTCACCCCTCCACTTT. The chain combines TRBV7-3 with TRBJ1-6; D gene uncertain. Germline V gene sequence: CDR1 SGHTA, CDR2 FQGTGA. The CDR3 runs 12 residues. The germline V and J ends were trimmed by 2 bases and 8 bases, with 4 bases remaining between them.

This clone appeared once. The CDR3 reads CASGLVLGQGGQPQHF. CDR3 sequence (DNA): TGTGCTAGTGGTTTGGTACTCGGACAGGGAGGTCAGCCCCAGCATTTT. V gene TRBV12-5 combines with J gene TRBJ1-5, with TRBD1 matching 8 bases. This CDR3 has 16 residues. V lost 0 bases, J lost 6 bases, and 7 bases stayed unmatched. Per the germline V gene, CDR1 is LGHNT and CDR2 is FRNRAP.

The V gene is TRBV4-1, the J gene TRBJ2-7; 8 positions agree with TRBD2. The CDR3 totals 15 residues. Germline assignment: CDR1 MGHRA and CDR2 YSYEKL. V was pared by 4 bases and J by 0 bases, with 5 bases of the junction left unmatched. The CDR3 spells CASSLSSGHSYEQYF. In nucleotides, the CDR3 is TGCGCCAGCAGCCTATCTAGCGGGCACTCCTACGAGCAGTACTTC.

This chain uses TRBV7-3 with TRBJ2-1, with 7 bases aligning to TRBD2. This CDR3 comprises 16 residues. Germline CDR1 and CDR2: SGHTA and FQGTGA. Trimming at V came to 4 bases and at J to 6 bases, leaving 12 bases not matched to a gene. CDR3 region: CASSSRAGGGGNEQFF. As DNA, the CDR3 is TGTGCCAGCAGCTCAAGGGCCGGCGGGGGAGGCAATGAGCAGTTCTTC.

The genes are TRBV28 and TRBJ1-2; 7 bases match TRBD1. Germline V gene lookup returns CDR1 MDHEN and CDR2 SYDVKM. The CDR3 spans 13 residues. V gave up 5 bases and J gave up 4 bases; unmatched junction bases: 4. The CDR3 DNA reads TGTGCCAGCAGTGGAGACAGGGCCTATGGCTACACCTTC. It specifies CASSGDRAYGYTF.

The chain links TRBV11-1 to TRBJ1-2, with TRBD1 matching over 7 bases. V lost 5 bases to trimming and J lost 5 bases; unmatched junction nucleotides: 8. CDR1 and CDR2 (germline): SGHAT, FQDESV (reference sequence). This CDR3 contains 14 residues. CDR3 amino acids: CASSPDRYFYGYTF. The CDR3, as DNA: TGTGCCAGCAGCCCGGACAGGTATTTTTATGGCTACACCTTC.

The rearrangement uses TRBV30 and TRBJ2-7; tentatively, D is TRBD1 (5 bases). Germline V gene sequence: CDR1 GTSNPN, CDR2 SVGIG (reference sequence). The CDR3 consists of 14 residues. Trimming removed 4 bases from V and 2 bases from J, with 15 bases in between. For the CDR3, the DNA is TGTGCCTGGAACCCCGACTTAGGGGCCTACGAGCAGTACTTC. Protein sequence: CAWNPDLGAYEQYF.

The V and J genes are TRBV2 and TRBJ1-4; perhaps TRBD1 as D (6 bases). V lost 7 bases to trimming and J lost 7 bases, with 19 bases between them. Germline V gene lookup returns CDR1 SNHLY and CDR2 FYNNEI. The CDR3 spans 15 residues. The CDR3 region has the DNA TGTGCCAGCAAAAGGGCTGGGCAGGGGAGTGAAAAACTGTTTTTT. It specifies CASKRAGQGSEKLFF.